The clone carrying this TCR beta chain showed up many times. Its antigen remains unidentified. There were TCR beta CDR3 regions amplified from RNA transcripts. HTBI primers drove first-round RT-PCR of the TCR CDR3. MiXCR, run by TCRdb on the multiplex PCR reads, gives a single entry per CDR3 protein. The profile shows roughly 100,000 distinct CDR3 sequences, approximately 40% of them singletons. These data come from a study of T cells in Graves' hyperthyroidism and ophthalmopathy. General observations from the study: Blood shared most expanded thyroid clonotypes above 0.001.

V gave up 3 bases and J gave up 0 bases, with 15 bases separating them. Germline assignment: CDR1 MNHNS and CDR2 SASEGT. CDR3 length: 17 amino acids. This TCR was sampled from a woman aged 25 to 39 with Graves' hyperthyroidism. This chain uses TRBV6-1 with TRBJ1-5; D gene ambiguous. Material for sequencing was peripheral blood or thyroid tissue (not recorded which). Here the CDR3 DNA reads TGTGCCAGCAGTGAGAGTGGAGGAATTTATAGCAATCAGCCCCAGCATTTT. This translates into CASSESGGIYSNQPQHF.